A single sample is the source of the 26 T cell receptor beta chains below, sequenced in a study of blood T cell repertoires in COVID-19. Clones were sequenced by immunoSEQ multiplex PCR, and TCRdb holds only the in-frame ones, with some missing. This repertoire shows roughly 340,000 clones, around 87% found once; its top ten account for 1.9%. Sequenced input: PBMCs or T cells enriched from blood (not recorded which). These receptors were taken from a man between 40 and 49 years old in a cohort exposed to, infected with or recovered from COVID-19 (not recorded which).

In the case of this clone: The junction departs from the called germline gene at one end, perhaps through a read error. The V and J genes are TRBV3-1 (or the pseudogene TRBV3-2) and TRBJ1-1, with D unclear. The CDR3 runs to 13 residues. Germline CDR1 LGHDT, CDR2 YNNKEL (reference sequence). The CDR3 nucleotides are TGTGCCAGCAACCAAGGGTCGCGCACTGAAGCTTTCTTT. This codes for CASNQGSRTEAFF.

The CDR3 reads CASSPPGTGNKKDGYTF. As DNA, the CDR3 is TGTGCCAGCTCACCACCAGGGACAGGGAATAAGAAGGATGGCTACACCTTC. The chain has TRBV18 and TRBJ1-2, with TRBD1 identical over 9 bases. With 0 bases clipped from V and 6 bases from J, the junction kept 11 bases outside the gene matches. The CDR3 has 17 residues. Per germline, CDR1 KGHSH and CDR2 LQKENI.

The table lists this clone with a count of one. The chain combines TRBV10-3 with TRBJ1-3, with a weak D call TRBD1 (5 bases). Deletions cut 8 bases from V and 1 base from J, with 6 bases between. CDR3 size: 12 residues. The germline V gene encodes CDR1 ENHRY and CDR2 SYGVKD. DNA for the CDR3: TGTGCCATCCGGGGGTCTGGAAACACCATATATTTT. Its protein is CAIRGSGNTIYF.

The chain combines TRBV6-6 with TRBJ1-5; D might be TRBD1 (5 bases). The CDR3 spans 15 residues. The V end was cut by 4 bases, the J end by 1 base, with 11 bases between. Germline values: CDR1 MNHNY, CDR2 SVGAGI (reference sequence). CDR3 in amino acids: CASSSGTSSNQPQHF. CDR3 DNA sequence: TGTGCCAGCAGTTCCGGGACTTCGAGCAATCAGCCCCAGCATTTT.

This clone came up once. The chain employs TRBV7-9 and TRBJ2-1; D gene ambiguous. The V and J ends lost 2 bases and 6 bases respectively, with 11 bases between them. Germline CDR1 and CDR2: SEHNR and FQNEAQ (reference sequence). CDR3 length: 14 amino acids. The CDR3 loop is CASSLLTAVNEQFF. The CDR3 DNA follows: TGTGCCAGCAGCTTACTTACGGCGGTCAATGAGCAGTTCTTC. Full variable domain (outside the CDR3, taken from reference TRBV7-9 and TRBJ2-1): DTGVSQNPRHKITKRGQNVTFRCDPISEHNRLYWYRQTLGQGPEFLTYFQNEAQLEKSRLLSDRFSAERPKGSFSTLEIQRTEQGDSAMYLCASSLLTAVNEQFFGPGTRLTVL.

V usage is TRBV5-4 and J usage is TRBJ2-7; TRBD1 agrees at 9 bases. This CDR3 has 15 residues. CDR1 and CDR2 (germline): SGHNT, YYREEE (reference sequence). V gave up 4 bases and J gave up 2 bases; unmatched junction bases: 7. The CDR3 protein is CASSHKDRGPYEQYF. The CDR3 DNA sequence: TGTGCCAGCAGCCACAAGGACAGGGGCCCCTACGAGCAGTACTTC.

The J gene is TRBJ1-6, the V gene TRBV28, with D hard to call. Germline CDR1 and CDR2: MDHEN and SYDVKM. V lost 3 bases, J lost 6 bases, and 6 bases lay in between. CDR3 length: 13 residues. The CDR3, as DNA: TGTGCCAGCAGTTTGGGCAGTAATTCACCCCTCCACTTT. Translation: CASSLGSNSPLHF.

The chain's CDR3 is CATTRFRGSYNEQFF. CDR3 DNA: TGTGCCACTACCCGGTTCAGGGGTTCCTACAATGAGCAGTTCTTC. This chain connects TRBV15 to TRBJ2-1; possible D gene TRBD1, 6 bases. From germline, CDR1 is LNHNV and CDR2 YYDKDF (reference sequence). With 9 bases removed from V and 1 base from J, the gap between germline ends came to 16 bases. The CDR3 covers 15 residues.

This clone was counted a few times. This sequence joins TRBV5-1 and TRBJ2-7; TRBD2 is a possible D gene (6 bases). Germline CDR1 SGHRS, CDR2 YFSETQ. V lost 1 base and J 5 bases, leaving 16 bases between the germline ends. The CDR3 runs 15 residues. The CDR3, as DNA: TGCGCCAGCAGCTTGAATCCTAGGAGGGACCACGAGCAGTACTTC. Translating it yields CASSLNPRRDHEQYF.

This clone is a singleton in its sample. The chain has TRBV2 and TRBJ1-5; D may be TRBD1 (5 bases). V lost 5 bases and J lost 5, with 16 bases in between. From germline, CDR1 is SNHLY and CDR2 FYNNEI. The CDR3 is made up of 15 amino acids. CDR3 nucleotide sequence: TGTGCCAGCAGTAACACGGCTCAGGGATATCAGCCCCAGCATTTT. It specifies CASSNTAQGYQPQHF.

The chain combines TRBV19 with TRBJ2-2; the match to TRBD2 covers 9 bases. The CDR3 loop spans 17 amino acids. Losses at the gene ends were 5 bases for V and 5 bases for J; bases not matched to a gene: 12. In germline, CDR1 is LNHDA, CDR2 SQIVND (reference sequence). CDR3 sequence reads: CASSSLAGKRSTGELFF. CDR3 sequence (DNA): TGTGCCAGTAGTTCTCTAGCGGGAAAGCGGTCGACCGGGGAGCTGTTTTTT.

The rearrangement uses TRBV10-3 and TRBJ1-5; D is perhaps TRBD1 (6 bases). The CDR3 contains 15 residues. Germline loops: CDR1 ENHRY, CDR2 SYGVKD. Trimming removed 0 bases from V and 4 bases from J, with 10 bases in between. This CDR3 is CAISESKQGNQPQHF. CDR3 sequence (DNA): TGTGCCATCAGTGAGTCGAAACAGGGTAATCAGCCCCAGCATTTT.

The chain links TRBV5-1 to TRBJ2-2; D remains ambiguous. CDR3 length: 16 residues. V was trimmed by 2 bases and J by 7 bases, leaving 18 bases between them. Germline V lookup: CDR1 SGHRS, CDR2 YFSETQ. As DNA, the CDR3 is TGCGCCAGCAGCTTTTTTAAGTCCTCGGTAAGCGGGGAGCTGTTTTTT. It codes for CASSFFKSSVSGELFF.

The chain combines TRBV7-9 with TRBJ2-7; 8 bases agree with TRBD1. J lost 0 bases, V lost 5 bases, and 9 bases had no gene match. CDR3 length: 16 residues. The germline CDR1 and CDR2 sequences are SEHNR and FQNEAQ (reference sequence). The CDR3 coding sequence is TGTGCCAGCAGCCTAATACAGACAGGGGCCTCCTACGAGCAGTACTTC. Translation gives CASSLIQTGASYEQYF.

The chain uses TRBV6-5 and TRBJ2-3; the D is unclear. The CDR3 length is 15 residues. The germline V gene encodes CDR1 MNHEY and CDR2 SVGAGI. Trimming removed 8 bases at V and 1 base at J, with 16 bases between. The CDR3 nucleotides read TGTGCCAGCGAAGTGTACTTCCCCGGCACAGATACGCAGTATTTT. This gives the protein CASEVYFPGTDTQYF.

The chain uses TRBV7-8 and TRBJ2-2; 10 nucleotides line up with TRBD1. The length of the CDR3 is 19 residues. Unmatched junction bases numbered 18, after V lost 6 bases and J lost 5 bases. CDR1 is SGHVS, CDR2 FQNEAQ, per germline. The CDR3 here is CASRHRTGQGKGRTGELFF. The CDR3 DNA sequence: TGTGCCAGCAGGCATAGAACGGGACAGGGGAAGGGTCGGACCGGGGAGCTGTTTTTT.

V usage is TRBV19 and J usage is TRBJ2-5, with 9 positions matching TRBD1. Trimming removed 7 bases from V and 5 bases from J; junction bases left unmatched: 5. The CDR3 sequence is 13 residues long. CDR1 and CDR2 from the germline V gene are LNHDA and SQIVND (reference sequence). CDR3 residues: CASKNRGHETQYF. The CDR3 DNA reads as TGTGCCAGTAAAAACAGGGGGCACGAGACCCAGTACTTC.

The chain links TRBV19 to TRBJ2-1, with TRBD2 as a possible D gene (6 bases). CDR3 size: 16 residues. Germline V CDR1 and CDR2: LNHDA, SQIVND (reference sequence). Between the trimmed V and J ends, which lost 5 bases and 4 bases, there was a span of 18 bases. CDR3 bases: TGTGCCAGTAGTCTTCCCCGGCGGGACCATTACAATGAGCAGTTCTTC. It is translated as CASSLPRRDHYNEQFF.

This chain connects TRBV5-4 to TRBJ1-2, with D possibly matching TRBD1 (5 bases). V was pared by 1 base and J by 8 bases, with 15 bases between. Germline CDR1 reads SGHNT; CDR2 reads YYREEE (reference sequence). CDR3 length: 14 residues. CDR3: CASSLRGRVRGYTF. The CDR3 bases are TGTGCCAGCAGCTTGAGGGGTCGGGTCAGGGGCTACACCTTC.

The V and J genes are TRBV20-1 and TRBJ1-3; unclear D gene. The CDR3 extends over 14 amino acids. Germline V gene lookup returns CDR1 DFQATT and CDR2 SNEGSKA (reference sequence). Trimming cost V 3 bases and J 0 bases, with 9 bases left between them. The CDR3 nucleotides read TGCAGTGCTAGTGCGCGGGGCTCTGGAAACACCATATATTTT. It yields the protein CSASARGSGNTIYF.

The V call is TRBV19, the J call TRBJ2-7; TRBD1 aligns across 10 bases. The V segment lost 3 bases and the J segment 6 bases; nucleotides outside the gene matches: 8. CDR1 is LNHDA and CDR2 is SQIVND in the germline V gene (reference sequence). The CDR3 runs to 15 residues. CDR3 amino acids: CASSIRSTGGSEQYF. CDR3 DNA sequence: TGTGCCAGTAGTATTCGGTCGACAGGGGGCTCCGAGCAGTACTTC. The variable domain in full, with the rest retrieved from reference TRBV19 and TRBJ2-7, is DGGITQSPKYLFRKEGQNVTLSCEQNLNHDAMYWYRQDPGQGLRLIYYSQIVNDFQKGDIAEGYSVSREKKESFPLTVTSAQKNPTAFYLCASSIRSTGGSEQYFGPGTRLTVT.

The rearrangement uses TRBV5-1 and TRBJ2-1; TRBD2 matches 16 bases. Germline V gives CDR1 SGHRS, CDR2 YFSETQ. This CDR3 contains 16 residues. V trimming: 7 bases; J trimming: 7 bases; junction bases outside the gene matches: 8. The CDR3 is CASGIQGLAGGNEQFF. The CDR3 nucleotides are TGCGCCAGCGGAATACAGGGACTAGCGGGAGGGAATGAGCAGTTCTTC.

V and J are TRBV29-1 and TRBJ1-5; possibly TRBD1 for D (5 bases). From germline, CDR1 is SQVTM and CDR2 ANQGSEA. This CDR3 comprises 13 residues. The V and J ends lost 4 bases and 8 bases respectively, with 15 bases between them. The CDR3 bases are TGCAGCGTTGGGGGAAACATAGGGGAGCCCCAGCATTTT. It is translated as CSVGGNIGEPQHF. The full variable domain, its missing parts supplied by reference TRBV29-1 and TRBJ1-5, is SAVISQKPSRDICQRGTSLTIQCQVDSQVTMMFWYRQQPGQSLTLIATANQGSEATYESGFVIDKFPISRPNLTFSTLTVSNMSPEDSSIYLCSVGGNIGEPQHFGDGTRLSIL.

The chain recombines TRBV30 with TRBJ1-6; TRBD1 matches 7 bases. The CDR3 has 11 residues. Germline V gene lookup returns CDR1 GTSNPN and CDR2 SVGIG (reference sequence). The J segment lost 12 bases and the V segment lost 8 bases, leaving 7 bases of the junction unmatched. CDR3 sequence reads: CALQGMGPLHF. For the CDR3, the DNA is TGTGCCCTACAGGGGATGGGACCCCTCCACTTT.

The chain has TRBV10-3 and TRBJ1-1; D not resolved. Trimming pared 2 bases from V and 4 bases from J, leaving 11 bases between. The CDR3 totals 14 residues. Looked up from germline, CDR1 is ENHRY and CDR2 is SYGVKD. CDR3 nucleotides: TGTGCCATCAGTGAGGGATGGCGAGGCACTGAAGCTTTCTTT. As protein: CAISEGWRGTEAFF.

The V gene is TRBV28, the J gene TRBJ1-2; tentative D call: TRBD1 (6 bases). V was pared by 3 bases and J by 4 bases, with 21 bases between. CDR1 and CDR2 from the germline V gene are MDHEN and SYDVKM. This CDR3 has 17 amino acids. CDR3 nucleotides: TGTGCCAGCAGTTTCTCGCCGCGAACAGGGTTTAGCTATGGCTACACCTTC. The encoded protein is CASSFSPRTGFSYGYTF.